The 30 T cell receptor beta chains reported below all come from one sample, sequenced in a study of early T cells in non-severe SARS-CoV-2 infection. TCRdb fed the 5' RACE reads into MiXCR, producing one record per CDR3 protein. The repertoire includes about 68,000 distinct CDR3 sequences, 10% to 15% of them detected once, and about 1.7% sits in the top ten. Sequencing was done on a sample of whole blood. The receptors shown here come from an adult who was a healthcare worker with PCR-confirmed SARS-CoV-2 infection or an uninfected control (not recorded which).

The table lists this clonotype with many counts. The V gene is TRBV12-3 or TRBV12-4, the J gene TRBJ2-6, with unresolved D. The CDR3 is 15 amino acids. Between the trimmed V and J ends, which lost 3 bases and 2 bases, there was a span of 8 bases. CDR3 in DNA: TGTGCCAGCAGTTTGCCACAGCCTGGGGCCAACGTCCTGACTTTC. It specifies CASSLPQPGANVLTF.

This clonotype was found many times. The chain combines TRBV11-2 with TRBJ2-7, with 7 bases aligning to TRBD1. The trim removed 1 base at V and 3 bases at J, leaving 3 bases unmatched. Germline V CDR1 and CDR2: SGHAT, FQNNGV. The CDR3 consists of 14 residues. The CDR3 DNA follows: TGTGCCAGCAGCTTAGTGCGGACAGGCTACGAGCAGTACTTC. Translated, it gives CASSLVRTGYEQYF.

A few counts support this clonotype. The J gene is TRBJ2-7, the V gene TRBV20-1; possibly TRBD2 for D (6 bases). Between the trimmed V and J ends, which lost 7 bases and 2 bases, there was a span of 12 bases. The CDR3 spans 12 residues. The germline V gene encodes CDR1 DFQATT and CDR2 SNEGSKA (reference sequence). CDR3 region: CSVADPTYEQYF. The CDR3 bases are TGCAGTGTAGCGGATCCAACCTACGAGCAGTACTTC.

This chain connects TRBV15 to TRBJ2-3, with TRBD2 identical over 11 bases. The CDR3 has 16 amino acids. V trimming: 0 bases; J trimming: 4 bases; junction bases outside the gene matches: 3. Germline CDR1 reads LNHNV; CDR2 reads YYDKDF (reference sequence). CDR3 residues: CATSRDGTSGPDTQYF. In nucleotides, the CDR3 is TGTGCCACCAGCAGAGACGGGACTAGCGGACCAGATACGCAGTATTTT.

This chain joins TRBV18 and TRBJ2-5; 8 bases match TRBD1. This CDR3 has 14 residues. With V trimmed by 3 bases and J by 7 bases, 7 bases remained unmatched. CDR1 KGHSH and CDR2 LQKENI come from the germline V gene. The CDR3 coding sequence is TGTGCCAGCTCACCGCGACAGGGGTATGGGACCCAGTACTTC. Amino acids: CASSPRQGYGTQYF.

This clonotype was picked up a small number of times. The genes are TRBV5-1 and TRBJ2-7; 9 bases fit TRBD1. In germline, CDR1 is SGHRS, CDR2 YFSETQ. V trimming: 1 base; J trimming: 6 bases; junction bases outside the gene matches: 8. The CDR3 contains 15 residues. CDR3 sequence reads: CASSLQQGASFEQYF. The CDR3 bases are TGCGCCAGCAGCTTGCAACAGGGGGCCTCATTCGAGCAGTACTTC. The variable domain in full, with the rest retrieved from reference TRBV5-1 and TRBJ2-7, is KAGVTQTPRYLIKTRGQQVTLSCSPISGHRSVSWYQQTPGQGLQFLFEYFSETQRNKGNFPGRFSGRQFSNSRSEMNVSTLELGDSALYLCASSLQQGASFEQYFGPGTRLTVT.

Only a few counts were recorded for this clonotype. V usage is TRBV6-6 and J usage is TRBJ2-2, with TRBD1 identical over 8 bases. The CDR3 runs 15 residues. Germline V CDR1 and CDR2: MNHNY, SVGAGI (reference sequence). The V and J ends lost 6 bases and 6 bases, in that order; junction bases with no gene match: 9. The CDR3 DNA sequence: TGTGCCAGCAGCCCTGGACAGGGAAGGTCCGGGGAGCTGTTTTTT. Translation: CASSPGQGRSGELFF.

The CDR3 DNA sequence: TGCAGCGTTGAAGATCTTGGCAGGGGGAACGAGCAGTACTTC. It codes for CSVEDLGRGNEQYF. The chain links TRBV29-1 to TRBJ2-7; 7 bases align to TRBD1. There are 14 residues in the CDR3. Germline V gene sequence: CDR1 SQVTM, CDR2 ANQGSEA. The V segment lost 0 bases and the J segment 5 bases; nucleotides outside the gene matches: 7.

This clonotype was seen only a few times. V is TRBV6-5 and J is TRBJ2-5, with 10 positions matching TRBD2. CDR1 and CDR2 (germline): MNHEY, SVGAGI. CDR3 length: 15 residues. V lost 3 bases and J lost 4; bases outside the gene matches: 5. This CDR3 is CASSYFASGGETQYF. CDR3 coding DNA: TGTGCCAGCAGTTATTTTGCTAGCGGGGGAGAGACCCAGTACTTC.

This clonotype was observed many times. CDR3 DNA: TGTGCCAGCAGACCCGGGCCCAACTACGAGCAGTACTTC. This codes for CASRPGPNYEQYF. The V call is TRBV6-1, the J call TRBJ2-7; D uncertain. V was cut by 6 bases and J by 3 bases, with 12 bases left in between. The CDR3 loop spans 13 amino acids. In germline, CDR1 is MNHNS, CDR2 SASEGT.

This clonotype came up many times. V is TRBV28 and J is TRBJ1-5; perhaps TRBD1 as D (5 bases). CDR3 length: 14 residues. The V end was cut by 3 bases, the J end by 6 bases, with 12 bases between. Germline lookup yields CDR1 MDHEN and CDR2 SYDVKM. The CDR3 spells CASSFGGTLQPQHF. CDR3 in DNA: TGTGCCAGCAGTTTCGGGGGTACACTTCAGCCCCAGCATTTT.

This clonotype was counted a few times. A much larger clone differs by one base, so this may be a read error. The chain recombines TRBV5-5 with TRBJ1-1; no reliable D call. V lost 6 bases and J 3 bases, leaving 24 bases between the germline ends. The germline CDR1 and CDR2 sequences are SGHKS and YYEKEE (reference sequence). This CDR3 spans 17 amino acids. Written as DNA, the CDR3 is TGTGCCAGCACCCTTACCGGATTTGTCCCCCAGGACACTGAAGCTTTCTTT. This encodes CASTLTGFVPQDTEAFF.

This clonotype was counted only a few times. CDR3 sequence (DNA): TGTGCCAGCAGCCACATAGGACAGGTCAAGATGAATGGCTACACCTTC. Translation: CASSHIGQVKMNGYTF. This sequence joins TRBV14 and TRBJ1-2, with 7 bases fitting TRBD1. CDR3 length: 16 residues. Germline V gives CDR1 SGHDN, CDR2 FVKESK. The J segment lost 6 bases and the V segment lost 3 bases, leaving 13 bases of the junction unmatched.

In its sample, this clonotype was seen many times. The chain recombines TRBV5-1 with TRBJ1-5; D is undetermined. The CDR3 contains 16 residues. CDR1 SGHRS and CDR2 YFSETQ come from the germline V gene. Trimming took 0 bases from V and 2 from J, leaving 12 bases between them. The CDR3 coding sequence is TGCGCCAGCAGCTTGGACCCCGGTCGTGGCAATCAGCCCCAGCATTTT. Translating it yields CASSLDPGRGNQPQHF.

The chain joins TRBV3-1 to TRBJ2-4; D gene unclear. Trimming pared 4 bases from V and 0 bases from J, leaving 4 bases between. This CDR3 spans 13 amino acids. CDR1 and CDR2 from the germline V gene are LGHDT and YNNKEL (reference sequence). In nucleotides, the CDR3 is TGTGCCAGCAGCCCAGGAGCCAAAAACATTCAGTACTTC. This translates into CASSPGAKNIQYF.

This clonotype was seen ten or more times. This chain links TRBV5-1 with TRBJ1-1; weak D call: TRBD1 (5 bases). CDR1 is SGHRS, CDR2 YFSETQ, per germline. Trimming stripped 4 bases from V and 4 bases from J, with 17 bases between. The CDR3 is 15 residues long. The CDR3 here is CASSGEMGRATEAFF. CDR3 nucleotides: TGCGCCAGCAGCGGGGAGATGGGGCGGGCCACTGAAGCTTTCTTT. Drawing the rest from reference TRBV5-1 and TRBJ1-1, the complete variable domain is KAGVTQTPRYLIKTRGQQVTLSCSPISGHRSVSWYQQTPGQGLQFLFEYFSETQRNKGNFPGRFSGRQFSNSRSEMNVSTLELGDSALYLCASSGEMGRATEAFFGQGTRLTVV.

This clonotype was detected many times. The chain employs TRBV3-1 and TRBJ2-5, with TRBD2 as a possible D gene (6 bases). Germline values: CDR1 LGHDT, CDR2 YNNKEL (reference sequence). The CDR3 is made up of 13 amino acids. V was clipped by 4 bases and J by 5 bases, with 11 bases between them. In DNA form, the CDR3 reads TGTGCCAGCAGCCCCGGGGACTCGGAGACCCAGTACTTC. Encoded protein: CASSPGDSETQYF.

This chain links TRBV20-1 with TRBJ1-1; D might be TRBD1 (6 bases). The CDR3 is 13 residues long. Germline CDR1 is DFQATT and CDR2 is SNEGSKA (reference sequence). V was trimmed by 3 bases and J by 1 base, leaving 9 bases between them. The CDR3 loop reads CSASGGANTEAFF. CDR3 DNA: TGCAGTGCTAGCGGGGGGGCGAACACTGAAGCTTTCTTT.

In this sample, this clonotype turned up many times. The DNA of the CDR3 is TGCGCCAGCAGTGTGAGAAGACTAGCGGGGGGGCTAGATGAGACCCAGTACTTC. Translation: CASSVRRLAGGLDETQYF. This rearrangement joins TRBV10-2 to TRBJ2-5, with 14 bases that match TRBD2. CDR1 is WSHSY and CDR2 is SAAADI in the germline V gene. The CDR3 is 18 residues long. J gave up 5 bases and V 4 bases, and 12 bases lay outside the gene matches.

This clonotype has a count of ten or more. This chain links TRBV11-2 with TRBJ2-7; no firm D call. Germline loops: CDR1 SGHAT, CDR2 FQNNGV. The CDR3 runs 15 residues. V was clipped by 3 bases and J by 6 bases, with 18 bases between them. The CDR3 is CASSFPISLEPEQYF. DNA of the CDR3: TGTGCCAGCAGCTTCCCAATCTCGTTAGAGCCCGAGCAGTACTTC.

This clonotype was counted a few times. This rearrangement joins TRBV15 to TRBJ2-7; weak D call: TRBD1 (5 bases). CDR1 is LNHNV and CDR2 is YYDKDF in the germline V gene (reference sequence). This CDR3 region has 15 residues. Trimming left V 0 bases short and J 6 bases short, with 15 bases between. CDR3 sequence (DNA): TGTGCCACCAGCAGAGAAGGGGCAGGACCCGTCGAGCAGTACTTC. Translating it yields CATSREGAGPVEQYF.

V usage is TRBV6-6 and J usage is TRBJ2-3; unclear D gene. CDR1 is MNHNY and CDR2 is SVGAGI in the germline V gene (reference sequence). V shed 5 bases and J shed 2 bases, with 14 bases lying between them. The CDR3 has 15 residues. Written as DNA, the CDR3 is TGTGCCAGCAGTCCACTTTGGGTTGACACAGATACGCAGTATTTT. Translating it yields CASSPLWVDTDTQYF.

This clonotype was counted only a few times. The gene calls are TRBV19 and TRBJ2-7, with D perhaps matching TRBD2 (5 bases). V was clipped by 6 bases and J by 2 bases, with 14 bases between them. Per germline, CDR1 LNHDA and CDR2 SQIVND (reference sequence). The CDR3 covers 14 residues. The DNA for the CDR3 is TGTGCCAGTAGCGCCCTTGGACTTCCCTACGAGCAGTACTTC. Translating gives CASSALGLPYEQYF.

The chain has TRBV6-6 and TRBJ2-2; the match to TRBD1 covers 11 bases. The trim removed 8 bases at V and 7 bases at J, leaving 6 bases unmatched. CDR1 is MNHNY and CDR2 is SVGAGI in the germline V gene (reference sequence). The CDR3 length is 14 residues. CDR3 DNA: TGTGCCAGCCAAGGACAGGGGGCGAACGGGGAGCTGTTTTTT. Amino acids: CASQGQGANGELFF.

This clonotype was detected ten times or more. J is TRBJ1-1 and V is TRBV10-2; no clear D gene. Per germline, CDR1 WSHSY and CDR2 SAAADI. V lost 4 bases, J lost 2 bases, and 8 bases lay in between. This CDR3 is built from 13 residues. Here the CDR3 DNA reads TGCGCCAGCAGTGTAGGGCTAAACACTGAAGCTTTCTTT. This sequence encodes CASSVGLNTEAFF.

This clonotype was counted ten times or more. The chain has TRBV20-1 and TRBJ2-7, with TRBD2 identical over 8 bases. The V and J ends lost 7 bases and 4 bases, in that order; junction bases with no gene match: 12. CDR1 and CDR2 (germline): DFQATT, SNEGSKA (reference sequence). The CDR3 is 14 residues long. The DNA of the CDR3 is TGCAGTGTTCAAGCGGGGGCCTCTCGGTACGAGCAGTACTTC. Protein: CSVQAGASRYEQYF.

This chain connects TRBV6-2 or TRBV6-3 to TRBJ2-4; 7 nucleotides agree with TRBD2. This CDR3 has 12 residues. Germline V gives CDR1 MNHEY, CDR2 SVGEGT. The J segment lost 6 bases and the V segment lost 4 bases, leaving 0 bases of the junction unmatched. The CDR3 DNA follows: TGTGCCAGCAGTTCGGGGGGAAACATTCAGTACTTC. Residues: CASSSGGNIQYF.

This clonotype was picked up a small number of times. This rearrangement joins TRBV7-8 to TRBJ1-5, with a tentative D call TRBD1 (5 bases). The CDR3 runs to 15 residues. Germline V gene lookup returns CDR1 SGHVS and CDR2 FQNEAQ. Deletions cut 3 bases from V and 7 bases from J, with 16 bases between. The CDR3 reads CASSFQGTIRQPQHF. Here the CDR3 DNA reads TGTGCCAGCAGCTTTCAGGGAACAATCCGCCAGCCCCAGCATTTT.

Only a few counts were recorded for this clonotype. The genes are TRBV7-9 and TRBJ2-1; D not certain. CDR3 size: 11 residues. The germline V and J ends were trimmed by 4 bases and 6 bases, with 4 bases remaining between them. The germline CDR1 and CDR2 sequences are SEHNR and FQNEAQ (reference sequence). The CDR3: CASSSLNEQFF. As DNA, the CDR3 is TGTGCCAGCAGCTCCCTCAATGAGCAGTTCTTC.

The rearrangement joins TRBV12-3 or TRBV12-4 to TRBJ1-3; D is unclear. V was shortened by 5 bases and J by 2 bases, with 7 bases between the two germline ends. The CDR3 length is 13 residues. The CDR3 is CASSLRAGNTIYF. The CDR3 region has the DNA TGTGCCAGCAGTCTGAGGGCTGGAAACACCATATATTTT.